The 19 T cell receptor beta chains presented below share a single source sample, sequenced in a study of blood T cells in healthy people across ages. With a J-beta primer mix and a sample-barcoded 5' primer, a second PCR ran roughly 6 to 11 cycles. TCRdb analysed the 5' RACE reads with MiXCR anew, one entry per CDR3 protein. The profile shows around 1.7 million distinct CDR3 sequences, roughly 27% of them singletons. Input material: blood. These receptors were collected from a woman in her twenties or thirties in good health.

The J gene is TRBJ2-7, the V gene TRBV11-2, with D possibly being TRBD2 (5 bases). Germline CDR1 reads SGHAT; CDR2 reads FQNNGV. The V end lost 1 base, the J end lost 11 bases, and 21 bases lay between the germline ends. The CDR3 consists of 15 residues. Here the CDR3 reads CASSLGRLERQTEYF. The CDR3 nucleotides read TGTGCCAGCAGCTTAGGGAGGCTAGAACGCCAGACGGAGTACTTC.

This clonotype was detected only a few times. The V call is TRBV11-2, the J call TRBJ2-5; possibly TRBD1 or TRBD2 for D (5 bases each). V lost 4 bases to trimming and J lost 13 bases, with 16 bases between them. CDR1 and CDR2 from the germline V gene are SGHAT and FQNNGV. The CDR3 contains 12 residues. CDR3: CASSSDRDAPYF. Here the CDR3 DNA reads TGTGCCAGCAGCTCAGACCGGGACGCACCGTACTTC.

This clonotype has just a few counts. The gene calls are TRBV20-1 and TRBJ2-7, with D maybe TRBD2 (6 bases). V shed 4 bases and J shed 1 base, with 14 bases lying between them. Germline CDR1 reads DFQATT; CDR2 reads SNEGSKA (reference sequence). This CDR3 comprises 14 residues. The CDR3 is CSANPGGISYEQYF. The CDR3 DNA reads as TGCAGTGCTAACCCTGGGGGGATTTCCTACGAGCAGTACTTC.

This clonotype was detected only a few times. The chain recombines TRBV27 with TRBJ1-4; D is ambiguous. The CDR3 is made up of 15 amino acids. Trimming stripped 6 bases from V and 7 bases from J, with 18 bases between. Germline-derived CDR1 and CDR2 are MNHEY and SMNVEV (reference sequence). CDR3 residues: CASRPAGSTGEKLFF. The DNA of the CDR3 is TGTGCCAGCAGGCCCGCGGGGAGTACGGGTGAAAAACTGTTTTTT.

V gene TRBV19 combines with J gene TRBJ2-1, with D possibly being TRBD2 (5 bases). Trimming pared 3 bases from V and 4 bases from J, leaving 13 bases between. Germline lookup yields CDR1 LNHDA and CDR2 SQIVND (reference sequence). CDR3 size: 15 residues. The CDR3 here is CASSIGGGLYNEQFF. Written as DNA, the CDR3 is TGTGCCAGTAGTATCGGAGGCGGCCTATACAATGAGCAGTTCTTC.

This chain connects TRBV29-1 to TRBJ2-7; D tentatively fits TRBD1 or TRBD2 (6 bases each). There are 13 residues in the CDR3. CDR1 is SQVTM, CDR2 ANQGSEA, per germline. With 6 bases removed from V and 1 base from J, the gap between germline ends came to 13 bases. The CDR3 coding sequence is TGCAGCGTGGGCGGGACAAGGTCCTACGAGCAGTACTTC. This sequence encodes CSVGGTRSYEQYF.

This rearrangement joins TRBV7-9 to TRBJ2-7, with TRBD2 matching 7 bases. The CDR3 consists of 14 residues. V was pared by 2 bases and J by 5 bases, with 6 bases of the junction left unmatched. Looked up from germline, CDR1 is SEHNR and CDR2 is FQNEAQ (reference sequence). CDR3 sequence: CASSLLGGSDEQYF. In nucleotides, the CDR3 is TGTGCCAGCAGCTTATTGGGAGGGTCGGACGAGCAGTACTTC.

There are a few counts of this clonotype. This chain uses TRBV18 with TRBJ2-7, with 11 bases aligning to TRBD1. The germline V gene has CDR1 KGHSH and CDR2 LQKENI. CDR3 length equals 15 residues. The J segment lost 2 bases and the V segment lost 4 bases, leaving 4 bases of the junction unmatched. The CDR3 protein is CASSQGQGATYEQYF. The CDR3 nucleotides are TGTGCCAGCTCACAAGGACAGGGGGCTACCTACGAGCAGTACTTC.

The CDR3 protein is CASSLGSWTANEQYF. The CDR3 region has the DNA TGCGCCAGCAGCTTGGGATCATGGACAGCCAACGAGCAGTACTTC. The V gene is TRBV5-1, the J gene TRBJ2-7, with a weak D call TRBD1 (6 bases). V was pared by 0 bases and J by 5 bases, with 15 bases between. The length of the CDR3 is 15 residues. Germline lookup yields CDR1 SGHRS and CDR2 YFSETQ.

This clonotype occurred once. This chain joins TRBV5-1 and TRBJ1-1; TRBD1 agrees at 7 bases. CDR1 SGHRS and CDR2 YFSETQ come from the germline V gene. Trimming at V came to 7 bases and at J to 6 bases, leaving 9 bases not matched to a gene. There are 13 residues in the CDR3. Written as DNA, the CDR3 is TGCGCCAGCGGAACAGGGGCGGGCGCTGAAGCTTTCTTT. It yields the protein CASGTGAGAEAFF.

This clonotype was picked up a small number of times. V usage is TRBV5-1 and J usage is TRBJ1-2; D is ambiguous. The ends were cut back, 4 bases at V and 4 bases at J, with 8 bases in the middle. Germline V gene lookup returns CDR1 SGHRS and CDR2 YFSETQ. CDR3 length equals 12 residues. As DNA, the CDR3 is TGCGCCAGCAGCGCGGTATCCTATGGCTACACCTTC. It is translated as CASSAVSYGYTF.

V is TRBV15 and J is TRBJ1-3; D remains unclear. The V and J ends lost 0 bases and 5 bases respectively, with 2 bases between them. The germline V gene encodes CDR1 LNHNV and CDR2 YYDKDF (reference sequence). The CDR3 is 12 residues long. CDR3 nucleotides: TGTGCCACCAGCAGAGAGAGAAACACCATATATTTT. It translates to CATSRERNTIYF. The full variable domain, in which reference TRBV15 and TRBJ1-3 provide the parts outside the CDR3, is DAMVIQNPRYQVTQFGKPVTLSCSQTLNHNVMYWYQQKSSQAPKLLFHYYDKDFNNEADTPDNFQSRRPNTSFCFLDIRSPGLGDTAMYLCATSRERNTIYFGEGSWLTVV.

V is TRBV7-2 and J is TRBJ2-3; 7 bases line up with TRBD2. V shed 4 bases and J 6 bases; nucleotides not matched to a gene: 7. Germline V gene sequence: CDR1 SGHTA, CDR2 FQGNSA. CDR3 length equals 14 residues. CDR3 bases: TGTGCCAGCAGCTCCTCACGGGGGGTGGATACGCAGTATTTT. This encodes CASSSSRGVDTQYF.

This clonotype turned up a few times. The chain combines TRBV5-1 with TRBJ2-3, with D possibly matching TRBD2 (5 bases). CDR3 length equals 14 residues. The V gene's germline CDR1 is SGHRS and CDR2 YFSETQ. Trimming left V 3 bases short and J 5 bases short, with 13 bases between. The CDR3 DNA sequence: TGCGCCAGCAGCTCCCCCGGGGTGGGAGATACGCAGTATTTT. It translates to CASSSPGVGDTQYF.

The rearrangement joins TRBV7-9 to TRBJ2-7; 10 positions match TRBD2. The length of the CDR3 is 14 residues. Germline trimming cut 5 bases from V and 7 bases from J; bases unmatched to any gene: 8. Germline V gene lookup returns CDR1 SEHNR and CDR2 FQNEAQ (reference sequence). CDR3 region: CASSPVAGGGEQYF. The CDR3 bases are TGTGCCAGCAGCCCCGTAGCGGGAGGTGGTGAGCAGTACTTC.

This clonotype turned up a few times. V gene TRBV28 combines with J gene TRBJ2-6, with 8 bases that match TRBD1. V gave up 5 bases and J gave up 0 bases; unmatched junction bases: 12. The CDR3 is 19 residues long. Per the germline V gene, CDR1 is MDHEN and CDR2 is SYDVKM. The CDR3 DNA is TGTGCCAGCAGTGCCCCCCGGGGACAGGAGAACTCTGGGGCCAACGTCCTGACTTTC. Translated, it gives CASSAPRGQENSGANVLTF.

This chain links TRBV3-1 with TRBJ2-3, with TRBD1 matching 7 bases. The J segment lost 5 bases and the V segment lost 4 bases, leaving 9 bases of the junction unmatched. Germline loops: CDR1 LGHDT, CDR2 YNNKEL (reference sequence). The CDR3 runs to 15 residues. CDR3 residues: CASSPLQGVRDTQYF. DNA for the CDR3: TGTGCCAGCAGCCCTCTTCAGGGGGTTAGAGATACGCAGTATTTT.

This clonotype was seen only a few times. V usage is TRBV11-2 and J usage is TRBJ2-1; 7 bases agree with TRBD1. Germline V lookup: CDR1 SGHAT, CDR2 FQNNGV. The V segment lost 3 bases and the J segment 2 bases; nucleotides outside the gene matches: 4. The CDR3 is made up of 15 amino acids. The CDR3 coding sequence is TGTGCCAGCAGCTTTTACAGGGGTGCCTACAATGAGCAGTTCTTC. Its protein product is CASSFYRGAYNEQFF.

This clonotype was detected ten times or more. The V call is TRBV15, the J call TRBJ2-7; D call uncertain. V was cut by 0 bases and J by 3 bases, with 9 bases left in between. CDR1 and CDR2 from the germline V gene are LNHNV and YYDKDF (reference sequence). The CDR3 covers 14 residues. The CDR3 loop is CATSREADIYEQYF. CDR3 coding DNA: TGTGCCACCAGCAGAGAAGCAGATATCTACGAGCAGTACTTC.